This TCR beta chain was captured in a study of beta chain features in type 1 diabetes (dated by TCRdb to the late 2010s). Regarding the complete study: No differences in mean age, gender distribution, total cell number or subset yield were found between patients and healthy donors. A total of around 110,000,000 sorted cells were examined across all samples, and RNA yield correlated strongly with the number of cells per subset. Regulatory and stem cell-like memory subsets were obtained from only 8 patients and roughly eight healthy donors, while naive and central memory subsets were obtained from all 30 or so donors. In the study, TCRB repertoires of sorted circulating CD4+ T cell subsets from recently diagnosed type 1 diabetes patients were compared with those of matched healthy donors. Broad study findings and their caveats: Only small numbers of individuals were included in the HLA sub-analyses, which left unresolved whether HLA type had any influence on TCRB rearrangement. At VDJ recombination sites, type 1 diabetes patients had fewer insertions and more deleted nucleotides, which implies abnormalities in thymic rearrangement. In all four CD4+ subsets, TCRB CDR3 length was moderately but significantly shorter in type 1 diabetes patients. Because cDNA was sequenced instead of genomic DNA, highly expressing activated cells could be over-represented, though the groups showed no difference in activation or CD3 levels. Naive, central memory and regulatory TCRB repertoires appeared to be more alike among patients than among healthy donors. Shorter templates might have been favored by PCR, but patient and control samples were amplified and corrected together, so both groups would have been affected equally by any skew.

The entire isolated RNA was reverse transcribed using the High Capacity cDNA Reverse Transcription Kit, and thus expressed TCRB transcripts were sequenced. Deep immunoSEQ sequencing was performed on naive, central memory and regulatory T cell samples, with an average of approximately 4 million total reads per sample. Sorted cells were lysed in RLT buffer, and RNA was extracted using DNase-treated RNeasy Micro or Mini kits according to cell number. Each cell subset was processed on its own to prevent cross-contamination, while patient and healthy donor samples were processed together. The immunoSEQ multiplex PCR was used to amplify TCRB sequences from cDNA, generating 87-bp fragments that spanned the CDR3 region. Amplicons were sequenced on the Illumina HiSeq platform. Per the original workflow: Synthetic template baselines were used to correct PCR bias computationally, reads within Hamming distance 2 were collapsed together, and singletons that could not be merged were discarded. Reads were aligned to IMGT to assign V, D and J genes, CDR3 length, and insertions or deletions at six rearrangement sites. Clonotype counts were normalized to sorted cell number within each subset before computing true diversity and Gini coefficients with the tcR R package. Repertoire sharing was quantified using the overlap coefficient calculated on TCRB nucleotide sequences. Out-of-frame TCRB sequences from naive cells were analyzed as a proxy for the pre-selection repertoire. In TCRdb, the immuneACCESS table is reduced to in-frame sequences with V and J assigned. These tables do not hold every clone; where another copy was compared, an unresolved V gene accounts for under half, and the others remain unexplained. That table furnishes V, J and clone size, whereas the DNA furnished D and trimming. This sample gives around 650,000 clones in total; 9.5% to 15% of them show up just once. About 0.11% of the sample is held by the ten biggest clonotypes.

This clone came up a few times. Its recognized antigen is unknown. No per-base quality is available; no much larger clone lies one base away. CDR1 is given as MNHEY and CDR2 as SMNVEV, both from the germline V gene (reference sequence). The CDR3 measures 13 amino acids from cysteine to phenylalanine. The kept DNA is CDR3 alone, 39 bases in frame from the first base. Trimming removed 6 bases from V and 9 bases from J, leaving 15 bases between the germline ends. Each donor gave one peripheral blood draw, roughly 120 mL on average, collected into heparinised tubes. A BD FACSAria II and a panel including CD45RO, CCR7, CD25, CD127, CD95 and CD27 were used to sort naive, central memory, regulatory and stem cell-like memory CD4+ T cells. A purity above 98% was achieved for all sorted populations. PBMCs were separated immediately by Lymphoprep density gradient centrifugation and were stained directly, without being cultured. So that batch effects would be minimized, each experiment stained and sorted samples in pairs, pairing one healthy donor with one patient.

Sequencing used naive CD4+ T cells from blood. The intended sense of this specimen's cell subset or site label: true naive CD4+ T cells. The TCR originated in a man under 40 with type 1 diabetes. Recombination joined TRBV27 with TRBJ1-5; TRBD1 might be the D gene, on 6 matching bases. Here the CDR3 is given as CASSGTWSLPQHF. The DNA sequence follows: TGTGCCAGCAGCGGGACATGGAGTCTGCCCCAGCATTTT.